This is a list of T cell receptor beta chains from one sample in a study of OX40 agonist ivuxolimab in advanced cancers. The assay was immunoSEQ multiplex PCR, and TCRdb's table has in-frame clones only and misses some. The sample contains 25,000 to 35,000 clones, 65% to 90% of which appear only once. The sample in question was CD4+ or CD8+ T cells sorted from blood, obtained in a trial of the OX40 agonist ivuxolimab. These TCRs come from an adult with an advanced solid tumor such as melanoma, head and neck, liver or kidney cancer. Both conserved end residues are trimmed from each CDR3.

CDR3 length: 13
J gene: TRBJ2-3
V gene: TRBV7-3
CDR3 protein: ASSLAGGSPDTQY

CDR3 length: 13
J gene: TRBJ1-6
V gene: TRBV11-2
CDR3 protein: ASSGRSSYNSPLH

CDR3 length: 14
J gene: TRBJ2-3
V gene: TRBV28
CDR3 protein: ATHFVRDTSTDTQY

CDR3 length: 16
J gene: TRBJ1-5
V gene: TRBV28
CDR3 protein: ASSQTGTGFVGNQPQH

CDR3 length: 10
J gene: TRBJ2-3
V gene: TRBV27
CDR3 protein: ASSLGTGGQY

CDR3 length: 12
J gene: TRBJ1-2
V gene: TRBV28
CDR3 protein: ASSLLDTGYGYT

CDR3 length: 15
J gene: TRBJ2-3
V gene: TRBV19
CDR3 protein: ASSNWLFTTSTDTQY

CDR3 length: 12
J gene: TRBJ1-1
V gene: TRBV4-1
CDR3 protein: ASSQVSLQGGAF

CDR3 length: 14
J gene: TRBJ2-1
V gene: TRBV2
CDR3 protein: ASSRDVGRGYNEQF

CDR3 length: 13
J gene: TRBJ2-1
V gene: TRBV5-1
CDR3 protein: ASRWTSSSYNEQF

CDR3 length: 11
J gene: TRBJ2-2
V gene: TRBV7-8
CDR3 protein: ASSLVWPGELF

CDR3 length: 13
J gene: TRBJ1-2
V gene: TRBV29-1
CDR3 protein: SVEGGLTDINGYT

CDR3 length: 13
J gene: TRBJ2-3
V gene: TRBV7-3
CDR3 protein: ASSYSGGATDTQY

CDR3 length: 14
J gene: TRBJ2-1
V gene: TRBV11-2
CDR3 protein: ASSSYRVASHNEQF

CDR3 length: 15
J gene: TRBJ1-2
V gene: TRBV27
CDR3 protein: ASSPTVGQRANYGYT

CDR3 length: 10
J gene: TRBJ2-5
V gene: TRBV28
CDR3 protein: ASSLGRLTQY

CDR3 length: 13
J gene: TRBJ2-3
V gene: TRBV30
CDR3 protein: AWALAGGHTDTQY

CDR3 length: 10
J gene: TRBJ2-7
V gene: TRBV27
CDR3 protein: ASSTGGLEQY

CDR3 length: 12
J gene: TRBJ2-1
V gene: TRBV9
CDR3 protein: ASSVGGQGNEQF

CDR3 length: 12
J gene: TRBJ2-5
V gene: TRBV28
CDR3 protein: ASSPLSGEETQY

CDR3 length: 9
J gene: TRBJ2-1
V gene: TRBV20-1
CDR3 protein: SGAEGDEQF

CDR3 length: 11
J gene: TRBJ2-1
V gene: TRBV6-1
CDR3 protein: ASSRLEGNEQF

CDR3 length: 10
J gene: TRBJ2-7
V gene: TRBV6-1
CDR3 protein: ASLEGMGEQY

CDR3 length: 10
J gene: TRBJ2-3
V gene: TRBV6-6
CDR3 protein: ASSSYTDTQY